The 29 T cell receptor beta chains below all came from one sample that was sequenced in a study of T-cell memory formation after mild COVID-19. TCRdb passed the 5' RACE reads through MiXCR, listing each CDR3 protein once. The table lists 400,000 to 500,000 distinct CDR3 sequences, 15% to 25% of them singletons, with roughly 8% in the top ten. The sequencing input was PBMCs or a T cell subset sorted from them (not recorded which). These receptors originate from an adult woman who had mild COVID-19 (a few samples of this study predate the infection). Cell type and time point are not known.

The rearrangement links TRBV5-1 to TRBJ2-1; 10 nucleotides agree with TRBD2. Trimming removed 5 bases from V and 7 bases from J; junction bases left unmatched: 9. This CDR3 has 15 residues. CDR1 and CDR2 from the germline V gene are SGHRS and YFSETQ. For the CDR3, the DNA is TGCGCCAGCAGAGCCGGTAGCGGGAGGAATAATGAGCAGTTCTTC. Protein product: CASRAGSGRNNEQFF.

The rearrangement links TRBV5-1 to TRBJ2-7; 7 nucleotides match TRBD1. The CDR3 has 14 amino acids. Germline CDR1 SGHRS, CDR2 YFSETQ. V lost 3 bases, J lost 1 base, and 4 bases stayed unmatched. The CDR3 reads CASSYRQGSYEQYF. CDR3 sequence (DNA): TGCGCCAGCAGCTACCGACAGGGTTCCTACGAGCAGTACTTC.

The rearrangement uses TRBV12-3 or TRBV12-4 and TRBJ2-1; 14 nucleotides match TRBD2. V trimming: 6 bases; J trimming: 9 bases; junction bases outside the gene matches: 16. CDR3 length equals 18 residues. CDR3 sequence: CASSLSLTSGGADAEQFF. The CDR3 region has the DNA TGTGCCAGCAGCCTTTCCCTGACTAGCGGGGGGGCCGATGCTGAGCAGTTCTTC.

The chain couples TRBV5-1 to TRBJ2-1; 15 bases are shared with TRBD2. From germline, CDR1 is SGHRS and CDR2 YFSETQ. The V gene end was trimmed by 0 bases and the J gene end by 9 bases; junction bases not matched to a gene: 7. The CDR3 spans 17 residues. The CDR3 DNA reads as TGCGCCAGCAGCTTGGAGGCTGGACTAGCGGGAGGGGGTGAGCAGTTCTTC. This gives the protein CASSLEAGLAGGGEQFF. The variable domain in full, with the rest retrieved from reference TRBV5-1 and TRBJ2-1, is KAGVTQTPRYLIKTRGQQVTLSCSPISGHRSVSWYQQTPGQGLQFLFEYFSETQRNKGNFPGRFSGRQFSNSRSEMNVSTLELGDSALYLCASSLEAGLAGGGEQFFGPGTRLTVL.

In its sample, this clonotype was seen many times. The chain employs TRBV4-2 and TRBJ2-7; D may be TRBD1 or TRBD2 (6 bases each). This CDR3 region has 17 residues. V was pared by 2 bases and J by 5 bases, with 22 bases between. Germline loops: CDR1 LGHNA, CDR2 YNFKEQ. The CDR3: CASSQRDTGVAVDEQYF. In nucleotides, the CDR3 is TGTGCCAGCAGCCAAAGGGACACGGGGGTAGCGGTCGACGAGCAGTACTTC.

This clonotype came up a few times. The J gene is TRBJ2-1, the V gene TRBV5-4; 11 bases agree with TRBD2. CDR1 SGHNT and CDR2 YYREEE come from the germline V gene (reference sequence). J was trimmed by 9 bases and V by 4 bases; bases with no gene match: 12. CDR3 length: 16 residues. The CDR3 loop reads CASSPLRPSGGTEQFF. For the CDR3, the DNA is TGTGCCAGCAGCCCACTCCGGCCTAGCGGGGGGACTGAGCAGTTCTTC.

This clonotype was seen a few times. The CDR3 spells CASSGEGGDTEAFF. The CDR3 DNA sequence: TGTGCCAGCAGCGGAGAGGGGGGTGACACTGAAGCTTTCTTT. The V and J genes are TRBV7-9 and TRBJ1-1, with D tentatively TRBD1 (6 bases). The ends were cut back, 5 bases at V and 3 bases at J, with 13 bases in the middle. CDR3 length: 14 amino acids. From germline, CDR1 is SEHNR and CDR2 FQNEAQ (reference sequence).

The table lists this clonotype with a count of one. This chain uses TRBV5-4 with TRBJ2-4; a possible D gene is TRBD2 (6 bases). V was trimmed by 3 bases and J by 5 bases, leaving 12 bases between them. This CDR3 spans 14 amino acids. CDR1 and CDR2 from the germline V gene are SGHNT and YYREEE (reference sequence). CDR3 sequence: CASSWRGIQNIQYF. CDR3 coding DNA: TGTGCCAGCAGCTGGCGGGGAATACAAAACATTCAGTACTTC.

The chain couples TRBV19 to TRBJ2-5, with 11 nucleotides matching TRBD1. Germline loops: CDR1 LNHDA, CDR2 SQIVND (reference sequence). The J segment lost 2 bases and the V segment lost 5 bases, leaving 4 bases of the junction unmatched. The CDR3 is made up of 15 amino acids. The CDR3 is CASSPGDRGQETQYF. In DNA form, the CDR3 reads TGTGCCAGTAGTCCAGGGGACAGGGGGCAAGAGACCCAGTACTTC.

The CDR3 DNA follows: TGTGCCACCAGCAGAGATGGGCCAGGACCGAGCTCTGGAAACACCATATATTTT. Translation: CATSRDGPGPSSGNTIYF. The J gene is TRBJ1-3, the V gene TRBV15; D is unclear. V lost 0 bases, J lost 0 bases, and 15 bases lay in between. The CDR3 has 18 residues. The germline gives CDR1 LNHNV, CDR2 YYDKDF (reference sequence).

V is TRBV7-3 and J is TRBJ2-2, with TRBD1 matching over 8 bases. CDR3 length equals 17 residues. The V gene's germline CDR1 is SGHTA and CDR2 FQGTGA. V was clipped by 6 bases and J by 1 base; unmatched bases: 10. CDR3 sequence reads: CASSQKVGTGNTGELFF. The CDR3 DNA sequence: TGTGCCAGCAGTCAAAAGGTCGGGACAGGGAACACCGGGGAGCTGTTTTTT.

This clonotype showed up just a few times. The chain uses TRBV4-3 and TRBJ2-1; D gene unclear. V lost 1 base, J lost 6 bases, and 16 bases lay in between. This CDR3 spans 16 amino acids. Germline CDR1 is LGHNA and CDR2 is YSLEER. The chain's CDR3 is CASSQGSLGQPNEQFF. The DNA of the CDR3 is TGCGCCAGCAGCCAAGGCTCGCTTGGCCAGCCCAATGAGCAGTTCTTC.

This clonotype was seen repeatedly, ten times or more. V gene TRBV5-1 combines with J gene TRBJ2-1, with 9 nucleotides matching TRBD2. This CDR3 spans 17 amino acids. The trim removed 4 bases at V and 2 bases at J, leaving 10 bases unmatched. The V gene's germline CDR1 is SGHRS and CDR2 YFSETQ. The CDR3 spells CASSTSPLAGPYNEQFF. DNA for the CDR3: TGCGCCAGCAGCACCTCCCCACTAGCGGGTCCCTACAATGAGCAGTTCTTC.

This clonotype was counted only a few times. The rearrangement uses TRBV7-6 and TRBJ1-2, with 8 bases lining up with TRBD1. This CDR3 contains 13 residues. V lost 5 bases to trimming and J lost 9 bases; unmatched junction nucleotides: 8. Germline CDR1 is SGHVS and CDR2 is FNYEAQ. CDR3: CASSPPGGKRYTF. In nucleotides, the CDR3 is TGTGCCAGCAGCCCTCCAGGGGGCAAACGCTACACCTTC.

The chain couples TRBV15 to TRBJ1-4, with D possibly being TRBD1 (6 bases). V was shortened by 3 bases and J by 8 bases, with 19 bases between the two germline ends. The CDR3 length is 16 residues. CDR1 and CDR2 from the germline V gene are LNHNV and YYDKDF (reference sequence). The CDR3 protein is CATSSVINRVKEKLFF. The CDR3 nucleotides are TGTGCCACCAGCAGCGTGATTAACAGGGTAAAGGAAAAACTGTTTTTT.

The sample holds a few counts of this clonotype. Here the CDR3 DNA reads TGCAGTGCGTCAGGGGGCGCGAGCTATGGCTACACCTTC. Encoded protein: CSASGGASYGYTF. The chain is built from TRBV20-1 and TRBJ1-2; TRBD1 matches at 8 bases. CDR3 length: 13 residues. The V gene end was trimmed by 6 bases and the J gene end by 4 bases; junction bases not matched to a gene: 7. The germline V gene encodes CDR1 DFQATT and CDR2 SNEGSKA (reference sequence).

This CDR3 is CASSLIGIPGVDTQYF. The CDR3 DNA reads as TGTGCCAGCAGCTTAATTGGCATCCCGGGAGTAGATACGCAGTATTTT. This chain links TRBV7-3 with TRBJ2-3, with D perhaps TRBD2 (6 bases). Germline loops: CDR1 SGHTA, CDR2 FQGTGA. This CDR3 comprises 16 residues. Trimming removed 1 base from V and 5 bases from J, with 16 bases in between.

This clonotype showed up just a few times. The rearrangement joins TRBV7-9 to TRBJ2-5; D uncertain. Germline-derived CDR1 and CDR2 are SEHNR and FQNEAQ (reference sequence). Trimming took 5 bases from V and 4 from J, leaving 17 bases between them. This CDR3 has 15 residues. The CDR3 here is CASSLDRPAGETQYF. CDR3 bases: TGTGCCAGCAGCCTAGACCGGCCAGCTGGAGAGACCCAGTACTTC.

This clonotype was seen a handful of times. V usage is TRBV20-1 and J usage is TRBJ2-1; 14 nucleotides match TRBD2. V dropped 5 bases and J dropped 8; count of bases not matched to a gene: 14. The germline gives CDR1 DFQATT, CDR2 SNEGSKA (reference sequence). The CDR3 runs to 17 residues. The CDR3 region has the DNA TGCAGTGCTCGTGGATACGTGACTAGCGGGGGGGCGGATGAGCAGTTCTTC. It encodes CSARGYVTSGGADEQFF.

This chain links TRBV9 with TRBJ2-7; 7 bases align to TRBD1. Germline V gives CDR1 SGDLS, CDR2 YYNGEE. This CDR3 comprises 19 residues. The trim removed 4 bases at V and 7 bases at J, leaving 26 bases unmatched. The chain's CDR3 is CASSPTQGSATSRNLEQYF. As DNA, the CDR3 is TGTGCCAGCAGCCCGACACAGGGGTCCGCTACGAGCCGTAACCTTGAGCAGTACTTC. Together with reference TRBV9 and TRBJ2-7, the CDR3 gives the full variable domain: DSGVTQTPKHLITATGQRVTLRCSPRSGDLSVYWYQQSLDQGLQFLIQYYNGEERAKGNILERFSAQQFPDLHSELNLSSLELGDSALYFCASSPTQGSATSRNLEQYFGPGTRLTVT.

The chain carries TRBV13 and TRBJ1-3; tentatively, D is TRBD1 (5 bases). Trimming took 6 bases from V and 1 from J, leaving 10 bases between them. The CDR3 length is 14 residues. CDR1 and CDR2 (germline): PRHDT, FYEKMQ (reference sequence). The CDR3 protein is CASRGPSSGNTIYF. CDR3 sequence (DNA): TGTGCCAGCAGGGGACCGTCGTCTGGAAACACCATATATTTT.

CDR3 loop: CASSLGGSDEQYF. The CDR3 DNA follows: TGTGCCAGCAGCTTGGGGGGGAGCGACGAGCAGTACTTC. The chain is built from TRBV5-6 and TRBJ2-7; D is perhaps TRBD1 or TRBD2 (5 bases each). Trimming pared 0 bases from V and 5 bases from J, leaving 9 bases between. Per germline, CDR1 SGHDT and CDR2 YYEEEE. This CDR3 contains 13 residues.

This clonotype occurred a few times. The chain has TRBV28 and TRBJ2-3, with TRBD2 matching 8 bases. Losses at the gene ends were 3 bases for V and 6 bases for J; bases not matched to a gene: 8. Germline-derived CDR1 and CDR2 are MDHEN and SYDVKM. The CDR3 is 15 amino acids. The CDR3 sequence: CASSFTGGAADTQYF. In DNA form, the CDR3 reads TGTGCCAGCAGTTTTACGGGGGGGGCCGCGGATACGCAGTATTTT. The whole variable domain, remainder taken from reference TRBV28 and TRBJ2-3, is DVKVTQSSRYLVKRTGEKVFLECVQDMDHENMFWYRQDPGLGLRLIYFSYDVKMKEKGDIPEGYSVSREKKERFSLILESASTNQTSMYLCASSFTGGAADTQYFGPGTRLTVL.

This clonotype was counted many times. The gene calls are TRBV5-1 and TRBJ2-2, with D unresolved. The CDR3 has 13 amino acids. V lost 2 bases, J lost 6 bases, and 8 bases lay in between. CDR1 and CDR2 (germline): SGHRS, YFSETQ. The CDR3 loop reads CASSFLVSGELFF. The CDR3 DNA sequence: TGCGCCAGCAGCTTCTTAGTTTCCGGGGAGCTGTTTTTT.

This clonotype has ten or more counts. V is TRBV20-1 and J is TRBJ2-7; 9 nucleotides line up with TRBD1. V lost 6 bases and J lost 2; bases outside the gene matches: 11. The CDR3 is made up of 15 amino acids. The germline V gene encodes CDR1 DFQATT and CDR2 SNEGSKA (reference sequence). Here the CDR3 reads CSAQPIDRGAYEQYF. CDR3 bases: TGCAGTGCCCAACCCATAGACAGGGGGGCCTACGAGCAGTACTTC.

This clonotype was detected only a few times. The chain recombines TRBV13 with TRBJ1-3; D remains unclear. CDR1 is PRHDT, CDR2 FYEKMQ, per germline (reference sequence). This CDR3 region has 15 residues. The germline V and J ends were trimmed by 4 bases and 0 bases, with 10 bases remaining between them. CDR3 sequence: CASSYGRGSGNTIYF. The CDR3 nucleotides are TGTGCCAGCAGCTACGGTCGTGGCTCTGGAAACACCATATATTTT.

The chain employs TRBV3-1 and TRBJ1-2, with no clear D. The V and J ends lost 4 bases and 6 bases respectively, with 12 bases between them. Germline V gene lookup returns CDR1 LGHDT and CDR2 YNNKEL (reference sequence). CDR3 length equals 13 residues. CDR3 coding DNA: TGTGCCAGCAGCCCCTATTCGAGGAATGGCTACACCTTC. This sequence encodes CASSPYSRNGYTF.

This CDR3 is CASSLNPGGEAFF. The CDR3 DNA is TGTGCCAGCAGCTTGAACCCCGGGGGTGAAGCTTTCTTT. The V and J genes are TRBV7-2 and TRBJ1-1; maybe TRBD1 (5 bases). Trimming shortened V by 3 bases and J by 7 bases, and 12 bases separated the two germline ends. The CDR3 length is 13 residues. CDR1 and CDR2 from the germline V gene are SGHTA and FQGNSA.

The chain has TRBV29-1 and TRBJ2-1; 12 bases fit TRBD2. CDR3 length equals 13 residues. V was pared by 6 bases and J by 9 bases, with 6 bases of the junction left unmatched. Germline V gene lookup returns CDR1 SQVTM and CDR2 ANQGSEA. Here the CDR3 reads CSVRGLAGIEQFF. The CDR3 nucleotides are TGCAGCGTCCGTGGACTAGCGGGGATTGAGCAGTTCTTC.